A selection of T cell receptor beta chains follows, all from one sample in a study of T-cell reconstitution after alpha-beta-depleted transplantation in children. TCRdb re-derived calls from the PCR reads in MiXCR, one entry per CDR3 protein. This sample yields some 600,000 distinct CDR3 sequences, of which approximately 16% are seen a single time; about 1.1% belongs to the top ten. The sequencing here drew on PBMCs from the stem cell graft donor, taken from the stem cell graft. The origin of the receptors is a human donor who donated a stem cell graft to a child with acute myeloid leukemia. CDR3s include the opening cysteine and the closing phenylalanine or tryptophan. Each record gives: D gene, V gene, clone size, J gene, CDR3 protein, CDR3 DNA. A D gene is named only where the DNA matches it firmly. Not every row has a clone size; where given, it reads once, few, many or a size class.

d_gene: .
v_gene: TRBV20-1
abundance: many
j_gene: TRBJ2-3
CDR3aa: CSARDYRDGTDTQYF
CDR3nt: TGCAGTGCGCGAGATTACAGGGATGGCACAGATACGCAGTATTTT

d_gene: TRBD1
v_gene: TRBV11-2
abundance: few
j_gene: TRBJ2-7
CDR3aa: CASSLDRGPEQYF
CDR3nt: TGTGCCAGCAGCTTGGACAGGGGACCCGAGCAGTACTTC

d_gene: .
v_gene: TRBV24-1
abundance: .
j_gene: TRBJ2-6
CDR3aa: CATSGSGSGANVLTF
CDR3nt: TGTGCCACCAGTGGGAGTGGCTCTGGGGCCAACGTCCTGACTTTC

d_gene: .
v_gene: TRBV24-1
abundance: few
j_gene: TRBJ2-1
CDR3aa: CATSDFKGYNEQFF
CDR3nt: TGTGCCACCAGTGATTTTAAGGGGTACAATGAGCAGTTCTTC

d_gene: .
v_gene: TRBV10-3
abundance: few
j_gene: TRBJ2-7
CDR3aa: CAISEWQDPYEQYF
CDR3nt: TGTGCCATCAGTGAGTGGCAGGACCCCTACGAGCAGTACTTC

d_gene: TRBD2
v_gene: TRBV29-1
abundance: many
j_gene: TRBJ2-1
CDR3aa: CSVEFPLAGGNNEQFF
CDR3nt: TGCAGCGTTGAGTTTCCGCTAGCGGGGGGGAATAATGAGCAGTTCTTC

d_gene: .
v_gene: TRBV5-1
abundance: .
j_gene: TRBJ2-5
CDR3aa: CASSPQGWETQYF
CDR3nt: TGCGCCAGCAGCCCGCAGGGATGGGAGACCCAGTACTTC

d_gene: .
v_gene: TRBV29-1
abundance: many
j_gene: TRBJ1-1
CDR3aa: CSALGPMNTEAFF
CDR3nt: TGCAGCGCACTGGGTCCGATGAACACTGAAGCTTTCTTT

d_gene: .
v_gene: TRBV20-1
abundance: .
j_gene: TRBJ2-1
CDR3aa: CSVPHPLEQFF
CDR3nt: TGCAGTGTTCCGCATCCCCTAGAGCAGTTCTTC

d_gene: .
v_gene: TRBV10-3
abundance: few
j_gene: TRBJ1-6
CDR3aa: CAISAAGEYSPLHF
CDR3nt: TGTGCCATCAGTGCCGCAGGGGAATATTCACCCCTCCACTTT

d_gene: .
v_gene: TRBV10-3
abundance: .
j_gene: TRBJ1-2
CDR3aa: CAISAEVDDRGYTF
CDR3nt: TGTGCCATCAGTGCTGAAGTCGACGATCGGGGCTACACCTTC

d_gene: .
v_gene: TRBV6-5
abundance: many
j_gene: TRBJ2-1
CDR3aa: CASSYSGATTYNEQFF
CDR3nt: TGTGCCAGCAGTTACTCCGGAGCGACAACCTACAATGAGCAGTTCTTC

d_gene: TRBD1
v_gene: TRBV20-1
abundance: .
j_gene: TRBJ1-6
CDR3aa: CSARDKNRGLRVLHF
CDR3nt: TGCAGTGCTAGAGATAAGAACAGGGGGCTTCGCGTCCTCCACTTT

d_gene: .
v_gene: TRBV24-1
abundance: .
j_gene: TRBJ1-3
CDR3aa: CATGGSGIGNTIYF
CDR3nt: TGTGCCACCGGGGGGTCCGGAATTGGAAACACCATATATTTT

d_gene: .
v_gene: TRBV5-1
abundance: .
j_gene: TRBJ2-2
CDR3aa: CASSHLTEITGELFF
CDR3nt: TGCGCCAGCAGCCATTTGACAGAGATCACCGGGGAGCTGTTTTTT

d_gene: TRBD2
v_gene: TRBV12-3/TRBV12-4
abundance: few
j_gene: TRBJ2-5
CDR3aa: CASSWGGRLAEETQYF
CDR3nt: TGTGCCAGCAGTTGGGGGGGGCGACTAGCGGAAGAGACCCAGTACTTC

d_gene: TRBD1
v_gene: TRBV20-1
abundance: many
j_gene: TRBJ1-1
CDR3aa: CSAQSGQGFTEAFF
CDR3nt: TGCAGTGCTCAAAGCGGACAGGGCTTCACTGAAGCTTTCTTT

d_gene: TRBD1
v_gene: TRBV6-5
abundance: many
j_gene: TRBJ1-5
CDR3aa: CASSSLGQGLQPQHF
CDR3nt: TGTGCCAGCAGTTCACTGGGACAGGGCCTCCAGCCCCAGCATTTT

d_gene: TRBD1
v_gene: TRBV12-3/TRBV12-4
abundance: many
j_gene: TRBJ2-1
CDR3aa: CASSLQQGAGQFF
CDR3nt: TGTGCCAGCAGTTTGCAACAGGGGGCGGGGCAGTTCTTC

d_gene: TRBD1
v_gene: TRBV7-6
abundance: once
j_gene: TRBJ1-1
CDR3aa: CASSSSLLGQGGTEAFF
CDR3nt: TGTGCCAGCAGCTCTAGTCTCCTGGGACAGGGGGGGACTGAAGCTTTCTTT

d_gene: .
v_gene: TRBV21-1
abundance: few
j_gene: TRBJ2-3
CDR3aa: CASSPNAADTQYF
CDR3nt: TGTGCCAGCAGCCCGAATGCTGCAGATACGCAGTATTTT

d_gene: .
v_gene: TRBV10-3
abundance: many
j_gene: TRBJ1-6
CDR3aa: CAITRGDNSPLHF
CDR3nt: TGTGCCATCACACGGGGGGATAATTCACCCCTCCACTTT

d_gene: .
v_gene: TRBV12-3/TRBV12-4
abundance: few
j_gene: TRBJ1-1
CDR3aa: CASNFRPDTEAFF
CDR3nt: TGTGCCAGCAACTTTCGGCCCGACACTGAAGCTTTCTTT

d_gene: TRBD1
v_gene: TRBV27
abundance: few
j_gene: TRBJ2-1
CDR3aa: CASSPPGQGLYNEQFF
CDR3nt: TGTGCCAGCAGCCCACCGGGACAGGGCCTATACAATGAGCAGTTCTTC

d_gene: .
v_gene: TRBV12-1
abundance: once
j_gene: TRBJ2-1
CDR3aa: CASSDGLRSYNEQFF
CDR3nt: TGTGCCAGCAGCGACGGGCTGCGCTCCTACAATGAGCAGTTCTTC

d_gene: TRBD2
v_gene: TRBV24-1
abundance: many
j_gene: TRBJ2-3
CDR3aa: CATSERTSGRSTDTQYF
CDR3nt: TGTGCCACCAGTGAACGGACTAGCGGGAGGAGCACAGATACGCAGTATTTT

d_gene: .
v_gene: TRBV29-1
abundance: few
j_gene: TRBJ1-3
CDR3aa: CSVEDRQSGNTIYF
CDR3nt: TGCAGCGTTGAAGACAGACAGAGCGGAAACACCATATATTTT

d_gene: TRBD1
v_gene: TRBV5-1
abundance: .
j_gene: TRBJ1-1
CDR3aa: CASSRRDRGFTEAFF
CDR3nt: TGCGCCAGCAGCCGAAGGGACAGGGGTTTCACTGAAGCTTTCTTT

d_gene: TRBD2
v_gene: TRBV6-1
abundance: .
j_gene: TRBJ2-1
CDR3aa: CASCEGSGGDSYNEQFF
CDR3nt: TGTGCCAGCTGTGAGGGGAGCGGGGGCGACTCCTACAATGAGCAGTTCTTC

d_gene: TRBD2
v_gene: TRBV15
abundance: few
j_gene: TRBJ2-1
CDR3aa: CATSRGLSGGQFF
CDR3nt: TGTGCCACCAGCAGAGGCCTTTCGGGGGGGCAGTTCTTC

d_gene: TRBD1
v_gene: TRBV5-1
abundance: .
j_gene: TRBJ2-1
CDR3aa: CASTRQGANNEQFF
CDR3nt: TGCGCCAGCACGAGGCAGGGGGCAAACAATGAGCAGTTCTTC

d_gene: .
v_gene: TRBV27
abundance: few
j_gene: TRBJ1-1
CDR3aa: CASSLSGQNTEAFF
CDR3nt: TGTGCCAGCAGTTTGTCAGGACAGAACACTGAAGCTTTCTTT

d_gene: TRBD1
v_gene: TRBV4-3
abundance: many
j_gene: TRBJ2-7
CDR3aa: CASSQGQGNYEQYF
CDR3nt: TGCGCCAGCAGCCAAGGACAGGGGAACTACGAGCAGTACTTC

d_gene: .
v_gene: TRBV6-1
abundance: .
j_gene: TRBJ2-1
CDR3aa: CASTPRRPNYNEQFF
CDR3nt: TGTGCCAGCACCCCTCGGCGACCCAACTACAATGAGCAGTTCTTC

d_gene: .
v_gene: TRBV9
abundance: many
j_gene: TRBJ2-1
CDR3aa: CASSVVAASYNEQFF
CDR3nt: TGTGCCAGCAGCGTAGTAGCGGCATCCTACAATGAGCAGTTCTTC

d_gene: .
v_gene: TRBV28
abundance: .
j_gene: TRBJ1-2
CDR3aa: CASTEFYGYTF
CDR3nt: TGTGCCAGCACGGAGTTCTATGGCTACACCTTC

d_gene: TRBD1
v_gene: TRBV20-1
abundance: many
j_gene: TRBJ2-3
CDR3aa: CSARAGQGSTDTQYF
CDR3nt: TGCAGTGCTAGGGCGGGACAGGGTAGCACAGATACGCAGTATTTT